The 18 T cell receptor beta chains below all came from one sample that was sequenced in a study of blood T cells in healthy people across ages. It was with a sample-barcoded 5' primer and a J-beta primer mix that a second PCR of about 6 to 12 cycles was run. TCRdb independently ran MiXCR on the 5' RACE reads; one entry per CDR3 protein. This table has about 1.8 million distinct CDR3 sequences, about 50% appearing once. The sequencing sample was made of blood. Source of these receptors: a woman aged 40-49 years in good health.

The chain uses TRBV5-5 and TRBJ2-4; D gene unclear. Gene TRBJ2-7 matches the end of the DNA better, so the J call may be wrong. The CDR3 totals 13 residues. In germline, CDR1 is SGHKS, CDR2 YYEKEE (reference sequence). CDR3 coding DNA: TGTGCCAGCAGTTCTTGGCCGGCCTACGAGCAGTACTTC. Translation: CASSSWPAYEQYF.

The chain links TRBV12-3 or TRBV12-4 to TRBJ1-1; D uncertain. The CDR3 extends over 13 amino acids. V was cut by 5 bases and J by 10 bases, with 17 bases left in between. The CDR3 DNA is TGTGCCAGCAGTCAGCACAGTCGAGTGGGAGCTTTCTTT. Translating gives CASSQHSRVGAFF.

This clonotype was observed a few times. The V call is TRBV2, the J call TRBJ2-1, with 9 positions matching TRBD2. CDR1 and CDR2 from the germline V gene are SNHLY and FYNNEI. This CDR3 comprises 13 residues. Germline trimming cut 4 bases from V and 7 bases from J; bases unmatched to any gene: 2. The CDR3 region has the DNA TGTGCCAGCAGTGCTCTAGCGGGAAATGAGCAGTTCTTC. It specifies CASSALAGNEQFF.

The chain joins TRBV2 to TRBJ2-3, with 10 bases aligning to TRBD2. With 8 bases clipped from V and 5 bases from J, the junction kept 25 bases outside the gene matches. The germline V gene has CDR1 SNHLY and CDR2 FYNNEI. The CDR3 runs to 20 residues. This CDR3 reads CASPIGNSGGTIGGGDTQYF. The CDR3 DNA reads as TGTGCCAGCCCCATCGGTAATAGCGGGGGGACTATTGGGGGAGGAGATACGCAGTATTTT. Based on the CDR3 plus reference TRBV2 and TRBJ2-3, the full variable domain is EPEVTQTPSHQVTQMGQEVILRCVPISNHLYFYWYRQILGQKVEFLVSFYNNEISEKSEIFDDQFSVERPDGSNFTLKIRSTKLEDSAMYFCASPIGNSGGTIGGGDTQYFGPGTRLTVL.

With respect to this clonotype: Germline is not matched at one junction end, which may reflect a read error. V gene TRBV11-2 combines with J gene TRBJ2-5; TRBD2 is a possible D gene (6 bases). The DNA end is more similar to TRBJ2-7, so the J call may be wrong. Per the germline V gene, CDR1 is SGHAT and CDR2 is FQNNGV. The CDR3 length is 15 residues. The CDR3 loop is CAGSGSGKGPYEQYF. CDR3 in DNA: TGTGCCGGCAGCGGGTCGGGGAAAGGACCCTACGAGCAGTACTTC.

The gene calls are TRBV4-2 and TRBJ2-1; D remains ambiguous. This CDR3 has 15 amino acids. Germline CDR1 reads LGHNA; CDR2 reads YNFKEQ. The V end lost 0 bases, the J end lost 6 bases, and 12 bases lay between the germline ends. The CDR3 here is CASSQEIRSVNEQFF. CDR3 DNA sequence: TGTGCCAGCAGCCAAGAGATCCGGTCGGTCAATGAGCAGTTCTTC.

This chain uses TRBV9 with TRBJ2-1; 12 bases agree with TRBD2. The length of the CDR3 is 19 residues. Germline V gene lookup returns CDR1 SGDLS and CDR2 YYNGEE. After removal of 1 base from V and 4 bases from J, the junction contained 12 bases not matched to a gene. DNA of the CDR3: TGTGCCAGCAGCGTACGTCTCACTAGCGGGGGGAACCTTTACAATGAGCAGTTCTTC. Protein: CASSVRLTSGGNLYNEQFF.

In DNA, the CDR3 is TGTGCCAGCAGCTTCGGACAGGGGGTTGGCGGCTACACCTTC. Protein sequence: CASSFGQGVGGYTF. The chain carries TRBV7-2 and TRBJ1-2; 10 nucleotides line up with TRBD1. Losses at the gene ends were 3 bases for V and 8 bases for J; bases not matched to a gene: 6. This CDR3 contains 14 residues. Germline V CDR1 and CDR2: SGHTA, FQGNSA. Filled out from reference TRBV7-2 and TRBJ1-2, the complete variable domain reads GAGVSQSPSNKVTEKGKDVELRCDPISGHTALYWYRQSLGQGLEFLIYFQGNSAPDKSGLPSDRFSAERTGGSVSTLTIQRTQQEDSAVYLCASSFGQGVGGYTFGSGTRLTVV.

The V and J genes are TRBV12-3 or TRBV12-4 and TRBJ1-2, with a weak D call TRBD1 (5 bases). This CDR3 has 14 amino acids. The V gene lost 7 bases and the J gene lost 4 bases, with 16 bases spanning the gap. The CDR3 DNA reads as TGTGCCAGCACCCCTAGGGGTCCCTTCTATGGCTACACCTTC. Translating gives CASTPRGPFYGYTF.

This clonotype occurred a few times. The V gene is TRBV7-2, the J gene TRBJ1-6; D might be TRBD1 (6 bases). The CDR3 sequence is 15 residues long. In germline, CDR1 is SGHTA, CDR2 FQGNSA. Trimming took 7 bases from V and 9 from J, leaving 19 bases between them. In nucleotides, the CDR3 is TGTGCCAGCACCCTGAAGGGGGGCTCATTTTCACCCCTCCACTTT. It specifies CASTLKGGSFSPLHF.

The V call is TRBV6-5, the J call TRBJ2-1; D remains unclear. CDR3 length equals 11 residues. V lost 7 bases and J 13 bases, leaving 14 bases between the germline ends. Germline loops: CDR1 MNHEY, CDR2 SVGAGI. The DNA of the CDR3 is TGTGCCAGCACTCTGGTGGATACTCAGTTCTTC. It translates to CASTLVDTQFF.

The V call is TRBV7-2, the J call TRBJ1-3; 9 positions match TRBD1. The CDR3 is 17 amino acids. With 0 bases clipped from V and 0 bases from J, the junction kept 3 bases outside the gene matches. Germline assignment: CDR1 SGHTA and CDR2 FQGNSA. CDR3 DNA sequence: TGTGCCAGCAGCTTAGCTTCGACAGGGGGCTCTGGAAACACCATATATTTT. Protein: CASSLASTGGSGNTIYF.

On this clonotype itself: The junction departs from germline at one end; a sequencing error may be responsible. The chain joins TRBV10-3 to TRBJ2-5; TRBD2 aligns across 14 bases. CDR1 is ENHRY, CDR2 SYGVKD, per germline. There are 15 residues in the CDR3. The CDR3: CATYGLAGGKEAQYF. The CDR3 region has the DNA TGTGCCACCTACGGACTAGCGGGGGGAAAAGAGGCCCAGTACTTC.

The chain is built from TRBV13 and TRBJ1-1, with D hard to call. The CDR3 has 14 residues. Trimming removed 0 bases at V and 5 bases at J, with 10 bases between. CDR1 and CDR2 from the germline V gene are PRHDT and FYEKMQ (reference sequence). The CDR3 sequence: CASSLGPGRTEAFF. The CDR3 region has the DNA TGTGCCAGCAGCTTAGGCCCAGGAAGGACTGAAGCTTTCTTT.

V is TRBV27 and J is TRBJ1-2; the D gene is possibly TRBD1 (5 bases). The CDR3 loop spans 14 amino acids. The V and J ends lost 3 bases and 7 bases respectively, with 15 bases between them. Germline-derived CDR1 and CDR2 are MNHEY and SMNVEV (reference sequence). The CDR3 is CASSFRQAGGGYTF. DNA for the CDR3: TGTGCCAGCAGTTTCCGGCAGGCCGGGGGTGGCTACACCTTC.

This clonotype was seen more than once but under ten times. The chain couples TRBV13 to TRBJ2-7; 8 bases map to TRBD1. Germline CDR1 and CDR2: PRHDT and FYEKMQ (reference sequence). After removal of 5 bases from V and 4 bases from J, the junction contained 7 bases not matched to a gene. The CDR3 extends over 14 amino acids. CDR3 loop: CASSTAGQGYEQYF. The DNA for the CDR3 is TGTGCCAGCAGCACCGCAGGACAGGGTTACGAGCAGTACTTC.

This clonotype has ten or more counts. The chain uses TRBV7-8 and TRBJ2-7; D might be TRBD2 (7 bases). The CDR3 is 14 residues long. Germline loops: CDR1 SGHVS, CDR2 FQNEAQ. Trimming stripped 1 base from V and 3 bases from J, with 10 bases between. In nucleotides, the CDR3 is TGTGCCAGCAGCTTAGGGGGGGGCTACTACGAGCAGTACTTC. Protein sequence: CASSLGGGYYEQYF.

In its sample, this clonotype was seen a few times. The V and J genes are TRBV20-1 and TRBJ2-7, with TRBD1 matching over 7 bases. In germline, CDR1 is DFQATT, CDR2 SNEGSKA (reference sequence). V was pared by 1 base and J by 2 bases, with 8 bases of the junction left unmatched. The CDR3 sequence is 15 residues long. CDR3 protein: CSARAPGTGAYEQYF. In DNA, the CDR3 is TGCAGTGCTAGAGCCCCAGGCACAGGGGCCTACGAGCAGTACTTC.